These T cell receptor beta chains were read from a single sample in a study of cytomegalovirus exposure and HLA in healthy donors. Clones were read by immunoSEQ multiplex PCR, and TCRdb kept only the in-frame ones, dropping some. The table records fewer than 250,000 clones, about 82% of them present only once. Sequenced: PBMCs. The receptors stem from a woman aged 18-29 years in good health and CMV-seronegative. CDR3s include the opening cysteine and the closing phenylalanine or tryptophan. The D gene is left open where the match is weak. Some rows have no size entry. The others give once, few or many, or a class for an expanded clone.

D,length,size,V,J,CDR3,DNA
.,15,.,TRBV21-1,TRBJ2-7,CASSKVQGVFYEQYF,TGTGCCAGCAGCAAGGTTCAGGGGGTTTTCTACGAGCAGTACTTC
TRBD1,15,.,TRBV7-9,TRBJ1-4,CASSAAGGANEKLFF,TGTGCCAGCAGCGCCGCAGGGGGCGCTAATGAAAAACTGTTTTTT
.,13,.,TRBV13,TRBJ2-3,CASSPFSTDTQYF,TGTGCCAGCAGCCCCTTTAGCACAGATACGCAGTATTTT
TRBD2,19,once,TRBV9,TRBJ2-1,CASSPRGTSGGISYNEQFF,TGTGCCAGCAGCCCACGGGGGACTAGCGGGGGGATCTCCTACAATGAGCAGTTCTTC
.,14,few,TRBV7-3,TRBJ1-1,CASSLDRGSTEAFF,TGTGCCAGCAGCTTAGACCGGGGGTCTACTGAAGCTTTCTTT
.,16,.,TRBV12-5,TRBJ1-2,CASGLGQEAHKNGYTF,TGTGCTAGTGGTTTGGGACAGGAGGCGCATAAGAACGGCTACACCTTC
.,13,.,TRBV9,TRBJ1-2,CASSAEGFRGYTF,TGTGCCAGCAGCGCGGAGGGGTTTCGCGGCTACACCTTC
.,14,.,TRBV6-5,TRBJ2-7,CASIKEVPPYEQYF,TGTGCCAGCATTAAGGAGGTTCCCCCCTACGAGCAGTACTTC
.,13,.,TRBV5-4,TRBJ2-3,CASLGLGTDTQYF,TGTGCCAGCTTAGGTCTAGGCACAGATACGCAGTATTTT
.,15,.,TRBV5-8,TRBJ1-6,CASSLDRTANSPLHF,TGTGCCAGCAGCTTGGATCGGACAGCTAATTCACCCCTCCACTTT
.,15,few,TRBV6-1,TRBJ1-5,CASSEDIGRDQPQHF,TGTGCCAGCAGTGAAGATATTGGGAGGGATCAGCCCCAGCATTTT
.,14,few,TRBV11-2,TRBJ2-7,CASSLVGRPYEQYF,TGTGCCAGCAGCTTAGTGGGCAGACCCTACGAGCAGTACTTC
.,14,few,TRBV4-1,TRBJ2-7,CASSQDSGRYEQYF,TGCGCCAGCAGCCAAGATAGTGGGCGTTACGAGCAGTACTTC
.,14,.,TRBV5-6,TRBJ2-5,CASSFGRAGETQYF,TGTGCCAGCAGCTTTGGGAGAGCGGGAGAGACCCAGTACTTC
.,14,.,TRBV7-6,TRBJ1-2,CASSLRSGEYGYTF,TGTGCCAGCAGCCTCCGGTCCGGGGAGTATGGCTACACCTTC
TRBD1,15,.,TRBV6-5,TRBJ2-1,CASSPRGQGPNEQFF,TGTGCCAGCAGTCCCCGAGGACAGGGGCCGAATGAGCAGTTCTTC
TRBD1,16,once,TRBV5-1,TRBJ2-1,CASSIQGAGAYNEQFF,TGCGCCAGCAGCATACAGGGGGCCGGCGCCTACAATGAGCAGTTCTTC
TRBD2,13,.,TRBV29-1,TRBJ2-3,CSVSGGGTDTQYF,TGCAGCGTTAGTGGGGGGGGCACAGATACGCAGTATTTT
.,12,.,TRBV30,TRBJ1-1,CAWTGIYTEAFF,TGTGCCTGGACAGGGATATACACTGAAGCTTTCTTT
.,15,.,TRBV5-4,TRBJ1-1,CASSWVTGVNTEAFF,TGTGCCAGCAGCTGGGTAACAGGCGTGAACACTGAAGCTTTCTTT
TRBD1,15,.,TRBV11-1,TRBJ1-2,CASSEGTGVPYGYTF,TGTGCCAGCAGCGAAGGGACAGGGGTTCCCTATGGCTACACCTTC
TRBD1,15,.,TRBV19,TRBJ2-3,CASLRRTGSTDTQYF,TGTGCCAGTCTGCGACGGACAGGGTCCACAGATACGCAGTATTTT
.,14,.,TRBV6-5,TRBJ1-4,CASSYVQGNEKLFF,TGTGCCAGCAGTTACGTCCAGGGGAATGAAAAACTGTTTTTT
TRBD1,15,once,TRBV6-5,TRBJ2-7,CASSYGGQGQGEQYF,TGTGCCAGCAGTTACGGGGGACAGGGGCAGGGCGAGCAGTACTTC
TRBD2,17,.,TRBV5-4,TRBJ2-5,CASSGGGISGQQETQYF,TGTGCCAGCAGTGGGGGGGGGATTAGCGGCCAGCAAGAGACCCAGTACTTC
TRBD2,15,.,TRBV9,TRBJ2-1,CASSVGLAGIHEQFF,TGTGCCAGCAGCGTAGGACTAGCGGGAATCCATGAGCAGTTCTTC
.,14,.,TRBV5-1,TRBJ2-3,CASSFPDTADTQYF,TGCGCCAGCAGCTTCCCCGACACAGCAGATACGCAGTATTTT
TRBD1,14,.,TRBV18,TRBJ1-6,CASSRQGAGSPLHF,TGTGCCAGCTCACGACAGGGGGCCGGTTCACCCCTCCACTTT
.,15,.,TRBV7-8,TRBJ1-2,CASSQPRGSNYGYTF,TGTGCCAGCAGCCAACCCCGGGGGAGTAACTATGGCTACACCTTC
TRBD2,16,.,TRBV6-5,TRBJ2-1,CASSYSMVAGWYEQFF,TGTGCCAGCAGTTACTCGATGGTAGCGGGATGGTATGAGCAGTTCTTC
.,15,.,TRBV30,TRBJ2-7,CAWSQGLGGSYEQYF,TGTGCCTGGAGTCAAGGACTAGGGGGATCCTACGAGCAGTACTTC
TRBD1,15,.,TRBV6-4,TRBJ1-2,CASNADSTGLGGYTF,TGTGCCAGCAATGCCGACTCGACAGGGTTGGGTGGCTACACCTTC
TRBD1,15,.,TRBV6-5,TRBJ1-1,CASRHKDRGWGEAFF,TGTGCCAGCAGACATAAGGACAGGGGCTGGGGTGAAGCTTTCTTT
.,21,.,TRBV7-8,TRBJ2-1,CASSLAASLRIQGLAYNEQFF,TGTGCCAGCAGCTTAGCGGCTTCCCTACGAATACAGGGTCTCGCCTACAATGAGCAGTTCTTC
TRBD1,14,.,TRBV27,TRBJ1-1,CASSSRGQGTEAFF,TGTGCCAGCAGTTCCCGAGGACAGGGCACAGAAGCTTTCTTT
.,14,.,TRBV5-1,TRBJ1-2,CASSLARVAGGYTF,TGCGCCAGCAGCTTGGCCCGTGTAGCGGGGGGCTACACCTTC
TRBD1,14,once,TRBV19,TRBJ1-1,CASSSTGGVTEAFF,TGTGCCAGTAGTTCGACAGGGGGGGTCACTGAAGCTTTCTTT
TRBD1,13,.,TRBV7-2,TRBJ1-5,CASSLRQGQPQHF,TGTGCCAGCAGCTTACGACAGGGACAGCCCCAGCATTTT
TRBD1,15,.,TRBV10-1,TRBJ2-2,CASSTGTGDTGELFF,TGCGCCAGCAGTACCGGGACAGGGGATACCGGGGAGCTGTTTTTT
.,15,.,TRBV4-1,TRBJ1-1,CASSQFPRDSTEAFF,TGCGCCAGCAGCCAATTCCCCCGAGATAGCACTGAAGCTTTCTTT
TRBD2,16,.,TRBV4-1,TRBJ2-3,CASSQVPGLGTDTQYF,TGCGCCAGCAGCCAAGTTCCGGGACTAGGAACAGATACGCAGTATTTT
TRBD2,15,few,TRBV18,TRBJ2-2,CASSPPAGMTGELFF,TGTGCCAGCTCACCACCAGCGGGAATGACCGGGGAGCTGTTTTTT
.,15,.,TRBV6-1,TRBJ1-2,CASSEISGGDYGYTF,TGTGCCAGCAGTGAAATTTCGGGAGGGGACTATGGCTACACCTTC
.,14,.,TRBV18,TRBJ1-1,CASSPREAPSEAFF,TGTGCCAGCTCACCGAGGGAGGCCCCTTCTGAAGCTTTCTTT
.,12,.,TRBV7-3,TRBJ2-2,CASRGVTGELFF,TGTGCCAGCAGGGGCGTGACCGGGGAGCTGTTTTTT
.,14,.,TRBV5-1,TRBJ1-1,CASSSRVLSTEAFF,TGCGCCAGCAGCTCCAGGGTGTTGAGCACTGAAGCTTTCTTT
.,15,once,TRBV11-2,TRBJ1-4,CASSLGSGDAEKLFF,TGTGCCAGCAGCTTAGGGTCAGGGGATGCTGAAAAACTGTTTTTT
.,15,once,TRBV5-1,TRBJ2-1,CASSSRLGSYNEQFF,TGCGCCAGCAGCTCGAGACTAGGTTCCTACAATGAGCAGTTCTTC
TRBD1,13,.,TRBV28,TRBJ1-2,CASNPGQGYGYTF,TGTGCCAGCAACCCGGGACAGGGGTATGGCTACACCTTC
TRBD2,16,.,TRBV11-1,TRBJ2-7,CASSLVPRGRGVEQYF,TGTGCCAGCAGCTTAGTTCCCCGCGGGAGGGGTGTCGAGCAGTACTTC